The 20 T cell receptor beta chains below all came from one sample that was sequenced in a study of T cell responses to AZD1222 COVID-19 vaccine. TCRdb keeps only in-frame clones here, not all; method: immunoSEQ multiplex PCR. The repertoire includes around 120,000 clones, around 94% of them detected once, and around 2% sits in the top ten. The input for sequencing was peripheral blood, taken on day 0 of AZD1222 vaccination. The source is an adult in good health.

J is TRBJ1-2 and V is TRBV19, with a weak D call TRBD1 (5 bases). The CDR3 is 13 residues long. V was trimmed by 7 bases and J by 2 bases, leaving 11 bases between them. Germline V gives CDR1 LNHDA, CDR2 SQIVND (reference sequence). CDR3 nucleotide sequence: TGTGCCAGTAAAATCGGGGCGAACTATGGCTACACCTTC. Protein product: CASKIGANYGYTF.

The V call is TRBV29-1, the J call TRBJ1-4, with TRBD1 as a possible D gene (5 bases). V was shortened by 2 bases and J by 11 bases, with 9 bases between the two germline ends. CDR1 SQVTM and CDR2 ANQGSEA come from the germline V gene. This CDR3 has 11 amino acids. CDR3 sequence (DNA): TGCAGCGTTGAATACGGGACCAAACTGTTTTTT. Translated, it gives CSVEYGTKLFF.

Here the CDR3 reads CASSLGLLRTGTTGELFF. The CDR3 DNA reads as TGCGCCAGCAGCCTGGGGCTTCTAAGAACAGGGACCACCGGGGAGCTGTTTTTT. The V and J genes are TRBV5-1 and TRBJ2-2; possible D gene TRBD1, 6 bases. Trimming removed 4 bases from V and 4 bases from J, with 23 bases in between. The germline gives CDR1 SGHRS, CDR2 YFSETQ. The CDR3 runs 18 residues.

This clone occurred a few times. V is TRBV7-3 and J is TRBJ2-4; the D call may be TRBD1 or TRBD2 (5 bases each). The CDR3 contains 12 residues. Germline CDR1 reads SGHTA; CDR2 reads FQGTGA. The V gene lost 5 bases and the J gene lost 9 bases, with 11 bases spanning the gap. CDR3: CASSRGATIQYF. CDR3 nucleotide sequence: TGTGCCAGCAGCCGAGGGGCTACCATTCAGTACTTC. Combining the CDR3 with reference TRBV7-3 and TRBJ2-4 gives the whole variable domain GAGVSQTPSNKVTEKGKYVELRCDPISGHTALYWYRQSLGQGPEFLIYFQGTGAADDSGLPNDRFFAVRPEGSVSTLKIQRTERGDSAVYLCASSRGATIQYFGAGTRLSVL.

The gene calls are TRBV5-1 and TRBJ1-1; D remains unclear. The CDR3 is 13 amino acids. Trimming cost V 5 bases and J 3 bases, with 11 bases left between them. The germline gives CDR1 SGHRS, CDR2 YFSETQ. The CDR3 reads CASRTPEDTEAFF. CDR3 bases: TGCGCCAGCAGGACGCCGGAGGACACTGAAGCTTTCTTT.

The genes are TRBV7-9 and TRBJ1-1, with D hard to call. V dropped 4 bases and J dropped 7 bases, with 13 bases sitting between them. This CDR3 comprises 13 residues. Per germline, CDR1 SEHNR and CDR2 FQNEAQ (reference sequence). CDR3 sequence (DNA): TGTGCCAGCAGCTCGGCCCCATTTGATGAAGCTTTCTTT. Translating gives CASSSAPFDEAFF.

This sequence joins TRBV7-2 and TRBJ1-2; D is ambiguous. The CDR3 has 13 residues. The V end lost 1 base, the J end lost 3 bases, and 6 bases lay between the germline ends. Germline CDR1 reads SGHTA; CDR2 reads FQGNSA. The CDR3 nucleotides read TGTGCCAGCAGCTTAGTCCCCGACTATGGCTACACCTTC. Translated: CASSLVPDYGYTF. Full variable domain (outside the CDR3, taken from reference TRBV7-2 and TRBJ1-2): GAGVSQSPSNKVTEKGKDVELRCDPISGHTALYWYRQSLGQGLEFLIYFQGNSAPDKSGLPSDRFSAERTGGSVSTLTIQRTQQEDSAVYLCASSLVPDYGYTFGSGTRLTVV.

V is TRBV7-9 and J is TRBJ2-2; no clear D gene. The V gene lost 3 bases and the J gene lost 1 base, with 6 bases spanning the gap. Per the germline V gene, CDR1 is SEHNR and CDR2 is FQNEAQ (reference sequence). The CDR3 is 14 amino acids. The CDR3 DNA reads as TGTGCCAGCAGCTTCGTTCTGAACACCGGGGAGCTGTTTTTT. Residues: CASSFVLNTGELFF.

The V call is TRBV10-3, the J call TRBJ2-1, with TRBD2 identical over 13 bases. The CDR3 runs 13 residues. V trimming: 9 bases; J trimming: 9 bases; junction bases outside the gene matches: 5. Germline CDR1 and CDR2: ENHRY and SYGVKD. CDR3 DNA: TGTGCCATAGGACTAGCGGGAGAGGTTGAGCAGTTCTTC. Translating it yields CAIGLAGEVEQFF.

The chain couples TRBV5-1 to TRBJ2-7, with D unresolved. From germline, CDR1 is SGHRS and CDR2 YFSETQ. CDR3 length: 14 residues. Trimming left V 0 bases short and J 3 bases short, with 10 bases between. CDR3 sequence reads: CASSLVPGDYEQYF. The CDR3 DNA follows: TGCGCCAGCAGCTTGGTCCCAGGAGACTACGAGCAGTACTTC. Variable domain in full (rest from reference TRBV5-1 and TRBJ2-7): KAGVTQTPRYLIKTRGQQVTLSCSPISGHRSVSWYQQTPGQGLQFLFEYFSETQRNKGNFPGRFSGRQFSNSRSEMNVSTLELGDSALYLCASSLVPGDYEQYFGPGTRLTVT.

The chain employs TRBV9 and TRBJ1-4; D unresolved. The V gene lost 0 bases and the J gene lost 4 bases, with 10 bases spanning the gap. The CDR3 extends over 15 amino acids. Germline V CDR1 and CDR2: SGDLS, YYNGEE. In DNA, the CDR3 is TGTGCCAGCAGCGTAGGACAAACGAATAATGAAAAACTGTTTTTT. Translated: CASSVGQTNNEKLFF.

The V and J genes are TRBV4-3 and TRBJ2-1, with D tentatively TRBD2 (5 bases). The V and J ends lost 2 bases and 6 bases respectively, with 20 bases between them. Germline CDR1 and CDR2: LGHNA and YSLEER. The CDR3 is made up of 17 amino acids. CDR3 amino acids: CASSQSVSRGFFNEQFF. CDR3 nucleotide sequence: TGCGCCAGCAGCCAATCCGTCTCTCGGGGTTTCTTCAATGAGCAGTTCTTC.

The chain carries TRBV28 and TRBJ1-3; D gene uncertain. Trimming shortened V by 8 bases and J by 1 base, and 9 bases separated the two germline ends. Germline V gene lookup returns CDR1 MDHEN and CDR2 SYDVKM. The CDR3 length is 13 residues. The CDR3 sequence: CASVGDSGNTIYF. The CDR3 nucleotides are TGTGCCAGCGTTGGAGATTCTGGAAACACCATATATTTT.

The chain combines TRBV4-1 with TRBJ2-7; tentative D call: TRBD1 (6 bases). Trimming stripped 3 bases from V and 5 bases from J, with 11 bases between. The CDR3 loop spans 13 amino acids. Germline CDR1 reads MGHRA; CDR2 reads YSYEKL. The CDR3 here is CASSHLGANEQYF. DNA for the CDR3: TGCGCCAGCAGCCATCTGGGGGCCAACGAGCAGTACTTC.

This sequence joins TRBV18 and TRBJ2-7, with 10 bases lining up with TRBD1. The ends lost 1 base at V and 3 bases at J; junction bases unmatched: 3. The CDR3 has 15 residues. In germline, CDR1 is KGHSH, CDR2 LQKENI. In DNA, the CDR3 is TGTGCCAGCTCACCACACGACAGGGGGCTCTACGAGCAGTACTTC. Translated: CASSPHDRGLYEQYF.

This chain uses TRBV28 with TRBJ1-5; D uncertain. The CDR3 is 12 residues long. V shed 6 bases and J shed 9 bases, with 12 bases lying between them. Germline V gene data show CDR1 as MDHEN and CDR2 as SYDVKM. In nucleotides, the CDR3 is TGTGCCAGCAGGACACTTAGGCGGCCCCAGCATTTT. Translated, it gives CASRTLRRPQHF.

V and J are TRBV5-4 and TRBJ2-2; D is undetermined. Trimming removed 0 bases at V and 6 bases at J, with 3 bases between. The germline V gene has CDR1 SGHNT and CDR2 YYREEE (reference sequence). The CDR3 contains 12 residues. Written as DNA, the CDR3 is TGTGCCAGCAGCTTGGCCTCCGGGGAGCTGTTTTTT. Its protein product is CASSLASGELFF.

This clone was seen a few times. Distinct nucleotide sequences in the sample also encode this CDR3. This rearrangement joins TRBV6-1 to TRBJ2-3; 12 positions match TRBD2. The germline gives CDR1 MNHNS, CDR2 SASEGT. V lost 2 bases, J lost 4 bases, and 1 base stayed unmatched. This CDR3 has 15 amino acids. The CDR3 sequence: CASSELAGGPDTQYF. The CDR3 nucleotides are TGTGCCAGCAGTGAACTAGCGGGAGGGCCAGATACGCAGTATTTT.

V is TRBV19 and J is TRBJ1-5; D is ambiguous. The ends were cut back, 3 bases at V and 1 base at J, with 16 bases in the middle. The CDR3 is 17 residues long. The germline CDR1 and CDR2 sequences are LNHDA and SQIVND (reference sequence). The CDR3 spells CASSMPPAGSSNQPQHF. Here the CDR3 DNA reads TGTGCCAGTAGTATGCCCCCGGCTGGGAGCAGCAATCAGCCCCAGCATTTT.

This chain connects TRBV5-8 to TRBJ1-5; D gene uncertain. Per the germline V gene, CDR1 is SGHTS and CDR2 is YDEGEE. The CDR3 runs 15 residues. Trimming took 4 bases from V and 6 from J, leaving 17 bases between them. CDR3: CASSRNRALSQPQHF. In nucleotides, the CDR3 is TGTGCCAGCAGCCGTAACCGGGCCCTCAGTCAGCCCCAGCATTTT.